The 18 T cell receptor beta chains in this list originate from one sample, sequenced in a study of shared clonotypes between healthy human individuals. This table comes from immunoSEQ multiplex PCR, and its TCRdb copy is limited to in-frame clones, with some not included. The sample includes about 460,000 clones, over 60% seen only once; the top ten take around 13%. Sequenced: PBMCs. The receptors were gathered from a woman aged 40 to 49 in good health. Some clones in this sample may be carry-over from other donors' samples.

The CDR3 bases are TGTGCCACCAGCAGAGACAATCAGCCCCAGCATTTT. Protein product: CATSRDNQPQHF. V and J are TRBV15 and TRBJ1-5; no clear D gene. V was shortened by 0 bases and J by 3 bases, with 0 bases between the two germline ends. CDR3 length: 12 amino acids. Per germline, CDR1 LNHNV and CDR2 YYDKDF (reference sequence).

This clone was detected only once. The chain joins TRBV28 to TRBJ1-4, with TRBD1 as a possible D gene (5 bases). Germline V gene lookup returns CDR1 MDHEN and CDR2 SYDVKM. The CDR3 runs to 16 residues. Trimming removed 4 bases from V and 14 bases from J, with 26 bases in between. The CDR3, as DNA: TGTGCCAGCAGTTCCCTATGGACATATAGAGATGCTGGGCTGTTTTTT. Translating gives CASSSLWTYRDAGLFF.

The V and J genes are TRBV5-1 and TRBJ1-1, with TRBD1 identical over 7 bases. The CDR3 covers 15 residues. In germline, CDR1 is SGHRS, CDR2 YFSETQ. V trimming: 3 bases; J trimming: 2 bases; junction bases outside the gene matches: 7. CDR3 protein: CASSSQGQSNTEAFF. As DNA, the CDR3 is TGCGCCAGCAGCTCCCAGGGACAGTCAAACACTGAAGCTTTCTTT.

In the case of this clone: One end of the junction is discordant with germline, which a read error may explain. The chain combines TRBV7-7 with TRBJ2-5; tentatively, D is TRBD1 or TRBD2 (5 bases each). CDR1 and CDR2 from the germline V gene are SSHAT and FNYEAQ (reference sequence). The CDR3 is 14 residues long. This CDR3 reads CASSSGAVGKTQYF. The CDR3 DNA follows: TGTGCTAGCAGCTCCGGGGCAGTAGGAAAGACCCAGTACTTC.

CDR3 nucleotide sequence: TGTGCCAGCAGTTTATTTAGCGGGAGAATCGACGAGCAGTACTTC. As protein: CASSLFSGRIDEQYF. This sequence joins TRBV28 and TRBJ2-7, with 9 bases aligning to TRBD2. The ends lost 1 base at V and 5 bases at J; junction bases unmatched: 6. This CDR3 is 15 amino acids long. CDR1 and CDR2 from the germline V gene are MDHEN and SYDVKM.

The gene calls are TRBV2 and TRBJ2-7; D is undetermined. Germline V CDR1 and CDR2: SNHLY, FYNNEI. With 4 bases removed from V and 2 bases from J, the gap between germline ends came to 12 bases. The CDR3 is made up of 14 amino acids. The CDR3 bases are TGTGCCAGCAGTGCGTTAAGGGATGCCTACGAGCAGTACTTC. Amino acid sequence: CASSALRDAYEQYF.

The V gene is TRBV7-2, the J gene TRBJ1-2, with D possibly TRBD1 on 5 matching bases. CDR3 length: 14 residues. V was cut by 1 base and J by 4 bases, with 10 bases left in between. The V gene's germline CDR1 is SGHTA and CDR2 FQGNSA. Here the CDR3 reads CASSLDLGPYGYTF. The CDR3 nucleotides are TGTGCCAGCAGCTTAGATCTGGGACCCTATGGCTACACCTTC.

This rearrangement joins TRBV5-8 to TRBJ2-5, with 7 positions matching TRBD2. The CDR3 totals 14 residues. V gave up 4 bases and J gave up 1 base; unmatched junction bases: 4. Per germline, CDR1 SGHTS and CDR2 YDEGEE. The CDR3 region is CASSQGTIQETQYF. As DNA, the CDR3 is TGTGCCAGCAGCCAAGGGACTATCCAAGAGACCCAGTACTTC. The variable domain in full, completed from reference TRBV5-8 and TRBJ2-5, reads EAGVTQSPTHLIKTRGQQATLRCSPISGHTSVYWYQQALGLGLQFLLWYDEGEERNRGNFPPRFSGRQFPNYSSELNVNALELEDSALYLCASSQGTIQETQYFGPGTRLLVL.

Regarding this clone: A read error is the likely source, as a far larger clone sits one nucleotide away. The same CDR3 also results from other DNA sequences found in this sample. CDR3 sequence (DNA): TGTGCCAGCAGCTTAGTTCCAGGGGCCTACAATGAGCAGTTCTTC. Encoded protein: CASSLVPGAYNEQFF. J is TRBJ2-1 and V is TRBV7-9; maybe TRBD1 (6 bases). Germline V gene data show CDR1 as SEHNR and CDR2 as FQNEAQ (reference sequence). V shed 1 base and J shed 2 bases, with 9 bases lying between them. The CDR3 length is 15 residues.

The chain recombines TRBV11-3 with TRBJ2-5; 13 positions agree with TRBD2. The CDR3 has 17 residues. Trimming cost V 5 bases and J 5 bases; bases outside gene matches: 11. Germline V lookup: CDR1 SGHNT, CDR2 YENEEA. The CDR3 nucleotides are TGTGCCAGCAGCCAAGGACTAGCGGGGGCTTCCGGTGAGACCCAGTACTTC. It codes for CASSQGLAGASGETQYF.

The V and J genes are TRBV28 and TRBJ1-3, with D uncertain. This CDR3 is 15 amino acids long. V lost 5 bases and J lost 2, with 13 bases in between. Germline lookup yields CDR1 MDHEN and CDR2 SYDVKM. The chain's CDR3 is CASSTGLLAGNTIYF. The CDR3 nucleotides read TGTGCCAGCAGTACGGGGTTGCTTGCTGGAAACACCATATATTTT. The variable domain in full, completed from reference TRBV28 and TRBJ1-3, reads DVKVTQSSRYLVKRTGEKVFLECVQDMDHENMFWYRQDPGLGLRLIYFSYDVKMKEKGDIPEGYSVSREKKERFSLILESASTNQTSMYLCASSTGLLAGNTIYFGEGSWLTVV.

The chain carries TRBV5-1 and TRBJ1-1, with D maybe TRBD1 (5 bases). The CDR3 runs to 15 residues. V gave up 4 bases and J gave up 0 bases, with 13 bases separating them. CDR1 is SGHRS, CDR2 YFSETQ, per germline. The CDR3 DNA is TGCGCCAGCAGCCGGGGCGGGGGAATGAACACTGAAGCTTTCTTT. Translation: CASSRGGGMNTEAFF.

J is TRBJ2-2 and V is TRBV18, with TRBD1 matching over 8 bases. V trimming: 2 bases; J trimming: 4 bases; junction bases outside the gene matches: 3. There are 15 residues in the CDR3. Germline V lookup: CDR1 KGHSH, CDR2 LQKENI. CDR3 coding DNA: TGTGCCAGCTCACCAAGGACAGGGACCACCGGGGAGCTGTTTTTT. This gives the protein CASSPRTGTTGELFF.

As regards this clone: Since a much larger clone is just one base distant, this may be a read error. Other DNA variants within this sample encode the same CDR3. The gene calls are TRBV7-3 and TRBJ2-2; D is unresolved. There are 13 residues in the CDR3. The germline CDR1 and CDR2 sequences are SGHTA and FQGTGA. The V and J ends lost 1 base and 1 base respectively, with 1 base between them. CDR3 DNA: TGTGCCAGCAGCTTAATGAACACCGGGGAGCTGTTTTTT. Amino acids: CASSLMNTGELFF. The full variable domain, its missing parts supplied by reference TRBV7-3 and TRBJ2-2, is GAGVSQTPSNKVTEKGKYVELRCDPISGHTALYWYRQSLGQGPEFLIYFQGTGAADDSGLPNDRFFAVRPEGSVSTLKIQRTERGDSAVYLCASSLMNTGELFFGEGSRLTVL.

The rearrangement links TRBV9 to TRBJ1-6; D perhaps matches TRBD1 (6 bases). V was trimmed by 3 bases and J by 0 bases, leaving 10 bases between them. This CDR3 comprises 16 residues. CDR1 is SGDLS and CDR2 is YYNGEE in the germline V gene. The CDR3 loop is CASSAGQSSYNSPLHF. DNA of the CDR3: TGTGCCAGCAGCGCCGGACAGAGCTCCTATAATTCACCCCTCCACTTT.

The V call is TRBV10-1, the J call TRBJ2-7; the match to TRBD2 covers 10 bases. Germline CDR1 WNHNN, CDR2 SYGVQD (reference sequence). The CDR3 extends over 20 amino acids. J was trimmed by 3 bases and V by 2 bases; bases with no gene match: 19. CDR3 sequence: CASSENRALASGSGDYEQYF. The CDR3 bases are TGCGCCAGCAGTGAGAACAGGGCGCTGGCTAGCGGGAGTGGAGACTACGAGCAGTACTTC.

The chain carries TRBV19 and TRBJ2-2, with TRBD2 matching over 9 bases. The CDR3 is made up of 18 amino acids. Germline assignment: CDR1 LNHDA and CDR2 SQIVND (reference sequence). V was clipped by 1 base and J by 3 bases; unmatched bases: 9. In nucleotides, the CDR3 is TGTGCCAGTAGTATAGTTTCTAGCGGGATGTTATACACCGGGGAGCTGTTTTTT. This translates into CASSIVSSGMLYTGELFF.

The chain recombines TRBV9 with TRBJ2-7, with TRBD2 as a possible D gene (5 bases). Trimming shortened V by 4 bases and J by 1 base, and 21 bases separated the two germline ends. The CDR3 totals 17 residues. Germline V gene data show CDR1 as SGDLS and CDR2 as YYNGEE. CDR3 residues: CASSRRASLIGSYEQYF. Here the CDR3 DNA reads TGTGCCAGCAGCCGGCGGGCCTCCCTTATAGGGTCCTACGAGCAGTACTTC.